A selection of T cell receptor beta chains follows, all from one sample in a study of T cells in Graves' hyperthyroidism and ophthalmopathy. TCRdb used MiXCR to reprocess the multiplex PCR reads, holding one entry per CDR3 protein. The profile covers about 700,000 distinct CDR3 sequences, with 12% to 15% appearing a single time and roughly a tenth taken by the ten largest. Material: blood. The receptors here all came from a woman aged 18-35 years with Graves' hyperthyroidism. Each CDR3 is given with its conserved first and last residue. A D gene is named only where the DNA matches it firmly. Clone size is shown for a subset of rows, as once, few, many or a class of expanded clone.

j_gene	v_gene	abundance	d_gene	CDR3nt	CDR3aa
TRBJ2-1	TRBV11-3	many	.	TGTGCCAGCAGCTTAGAAACGATCAATGAGCAGTTCTTC	CASSLETINEQFF
TRBJ1-5	TRBV19	few	.	TGTGCCAGTACGCGGCGGGCTACAAGCAATCAGCCCCAGCATTTT	CASTRRATSNQPQHF
TRBJ2-1	TRBV18	many	TRBD1	TGTGCCAGCTCACCCGAATTACACAGGGGAAGGGAGCAGTTCTTC	CASSPELHRGREQFF
TRBJ2-3	TRBV7-6	many	.	TGTGCCAGCAGCTTCTTGATTGGGAGCACAGTGGATACGCAGTATTTT	CASSFLIGSTVDTQYF
TRBJ2-7	TRBV7-9	many	.	TGTGCCAGCAGCTTGCCCCCCGGTAAGCGGAACTACGAGCAGTACTTC	CASSLPPGKRNYEQYF
TRBJ2-2	TRBV15	many	.	TGTGCCACCAGCGCCGGACAGCCCCTTAACACCGGGGAGCTGTTTTTT	CATSAGQPLNTGELFF
TRBJ1-4	TRBV7-8	.	.	TGTGCCAGCAGCTTATGGGAGGGGAATGGAAAACTGTTTTTT	CASSLWEGNGKLFF
TRBJ1-4	TRBV19	few	TRBD1	TGTGCCAGTACCCCGTGGTTTGGCGGGACAGGGAATGAAAAACTGTTTTTT	CASTPWFGGTGNEKLFF
TRBJ2-7	TRBV5-1	many	TRBD1	TGCGCCAGCAGCTTCCGGACAGGCGGTGAGCAGTACTTC	CASSFRTGGEQYF
TRBJ1-2	TRBV19	few	TRBD1	TGTGCCAGTAGTGCCCGGGACAGCAGTTATGGCTACACCTTC	CASSARDSSYGYTF
TRBJ2-7	TRBV12-3/TRBV12-4	many	TRBD1	TGTGCCAGCAGTTTGGGACAGAACTCCTACGAGCAGTACTTC	CASSLGQNSYEQYF
TRBJ1-1	TRBV18	.	.	TGTGCCAGCTCCCCCCAACAGGGAGTCGACACTGAAGCTTTCTTT	CASSPQQGVDTEAFF
TRBJ1-6	TRBV7-8	.	.	TGTGCCAGCAGCGCCCTAAGGGATTCACCCCTCCACTTT	CASSALRDSPLHF
TRBJ2-5	TRBV4-1	.	TRBD2	TGCGCCAGCAGCCAAGAGGTAGCGGGTCACTCACGGACCCAGTACTTC	CASSQEVAGHSRTQYF
TRBJ2-3	TRBV6-2/TRBV6-3	.	.	TGTGCCAGCGGACGACGGACAGGCACAGATACGCAGTATTTT	CASGRRTGTDTQYF
TRBJ1-1	TRBV6-2/TRBV6-3	many	TRBD1	TGTGCCAGCAGCCCAACCCACAGGGGGCCTATCCTGAACACTGAAGCTTTCTTT	CASSPTHRGPILNTEAFF
TRBJ1-2	TRBV7-9	.	.	TGTGCCAGCAGCTTAGGGGTCCATAATGGCTACACCTTC	CASSLGVHNGYTF
TRBJ2-1	TRBV28	many	.	TGTGCCAGCTTACCGGGCGGGAACAATGAGCAGTTCTTC	CASLPGGNNEQFF
TRBJ1-2	TRBV6-1	few	.	TGTGCCAGCAGTCTCATCGGGGGGCGAGGCTACACCTTC	CASSLIGGRGYTF
TRBJ2-1	TRBV4-3	many	.	TGCGCCAGCAGGCCCGGGACGCAGTCCTACAATGAGCAGTTCTTC	CASRPGTQSYNEQFF
TRBJ2-1	TRBV7-3	few	.	TGTGCCAGCAGCTCGAGGAACTCGGGGCTTCGAGGTTCCTACAATGAGCAGTTCTTC	CASSSRNSGLRGSYNEQFF
TRBJ2-1	TRBV6-2/TRBV6-3	many	TRBD2	TGTGCCAGCAGTTACTCTAGAACTAGCGGGAGTCGTTATGAGCAGTTCTTC	CASSYSRTSGSRYEQFF
TRBJ1-2	TRBV6-2/TRBV6-3	few	TRBD1	TGTGCCAGCAGTCCTCCCGGGACAGGGAATTCCTATGGCTACACCTTC	CASSPPGTGNSYGYTF
TRBJ1-5	TRBV9	many	TRBD1	TGTGCCAGCATCCCTGGGACAGCCCACGACGTTAGCAATCAGCCCCAGCATTTT	CASIPGTAHDVSNQPQHF
TRBJ1-3	TRBV6-1	few	.	TGTGCCAGCAGTTCGTTGACAGGAAGAAACACCATATATTTT	CASSSLTGRNTIYF
TRBJ2-6	TRBV7-3	.	TRBD2	TGTGCCAGCAGCTTACCGGGACTAGCGGGAGTTCCTGGGGCCAACGTCCTGACTTTC	CASSLPGLAGVPGANVLTF
TRBJ2-1	TRBV9	many	.	TGTGCCAGCAGCCCAGAGGGACCAGGGGCCTACAATGAGCAGTTCTTC	CASSPEGPGAYNEQFF
TRBJ2-3	TRBV28	many	.	TGTGCCAGCACTTCGGGGAACACAGATACGCAGTATTTT	CASTSGNTDTQYF
TRBJ2-6	TRBV7-3	.	TRBD1	TGTGCCAGCAGCTTAACAGGGGGCGCCGCAAGCTCTGGGGCCAACGTCCTGACTTTC	CASSLTGGAASSGANVLTF
TRBJ1-5	TRBV3-1	.	.	TGTGCCAGCAGCCAAGGATCATGGCAGCCCCAGCATTTT	CASSQGSWQPQHF
TRBJ2-1	TRBV7-9	many	.	TGTGCCAGCAGCTTCCCCCTGGATGCGGGATCTAGTGTTGAGCAGTTCTTC	CASSFPLDAGSSVEQFF
TRBJ2-3	TRBV7-2	many	TRBD2	TGTGCCAGCAGCTTAGGTAGCGGGTGGAAAGCAGATACGCAGTATTTT	CASSLGSGWKADTQYF
TRBJ2-7	TRBV20-1	few	TRBD2	TGCAGTGCTAGAGGGACTAGCGGGAACTACGAGCAGTACTTC	CSARGTSGNYEQYF
TRBJ2-3	TRBV24-1	.	.	TGTGCCACCAGTGGCGGTGTCCTTACAGATACGCAGTATTTT	CATSGGVLTDTQYF
TRBJ2-1	TRBV28	many	TRBD2	TGTGCCAGCAGCCCAGGACTAGCGGGAGCTATCTACAATGAGCAGTTCTTC	CASSPGLAGAIYNEQFF
TRBJ2-1	TRBV28	.	TRBD2	TGTGCCAGCATCCCCGGACTAGCGATTCACAATGAGCAGTTCTTC	CASIPGLAIHNEQFF
TRBJ2-3	TRBV30	many	TRBD2	TGTGCCTGGACTCCGACTAGCGGGAGCTTTGGTACGCAGTATTTT	CAWTPTSGSFGTQYF
TRBJ2-2	TRBV7-2	.	.	TGTGCCAGCAGCTTTACCGGGACATTCACCGGGGAGCTGTTTTTT	CASSFTGTFTGELFF
TRBJ2-7	TRBV7-2	many	TRBD1	TGTGCCAGCAGCTTAGGGACAGGGCGCCACGAGCAGTACTTC	CASSLGTGRHEQYF
TRBJ1-1	TRBV27	many	.	TGTGCCAGCACGGGGTGGGACACTGAAGCTTTCTTT	CASTGWDTEAFF
TRBJ2-5	TRBV28	many	.	TGTGCCAGCAGAACCTTGGGGAAGACCCAGTACTTC	CASRTLGKTQYF
TRBJ2-1	TRBV12-3/TRBV12-4	.	TRBD2	TGTGCCAGCGGCTCGCCGCGGGGAGCGGGAGCCCTGAGCTCCTACAATGAGCAGTTCTTC	CASGSPRGAGALSSYNEQFF
TRBJ2-3	TRBV19	many	.	TGTGCCAGTAGTGTATCGGCTTCCACAGATACGCAGTATTTT	CASSVSASTDTQYF
TRBJ2-7	TRBV7-8	few	.	TGTGCCAGCAGCCCCCCGTCGGGGGCCCTTCCCGAGCAGTACTTC	CASSPPSGALPEQYF
TRBJ1-1	TRBV5-6	many	.	TGTGCCAGCAGCCCTATGATAGGGAACACTGAAGCTTTCTTT	CASSPMIGNTEAFF
TRBJ2-7	TRBV12-3/TRBV12-4	many	TRBD2	TGTGCCAGCAGGAGAGCGGGAGTGCACGAGCAGTACTTC	CASRRAGVHEQYF
TRBJ2-7	TRBV12-3/TRBV12-4	many	TRBD1	TGTGCCAGCAGCCCATCAGGGACAGGTTTGAGCTCCTACGAGCAGTACTTC	CASSPSGTGLSSYEQYF
TRBJ2-5	TRBV20-1	.	.	TGCAGTGCTAGACCGGACCCACCGCAAGAGACCCAGTACTTC	CSARPDPPQETQYF
TRBJ2-2	TRBV7-3	many	.	TGTGCCAGCAGTTCCCAAGGGGGATCGAACACCGGGGAGCTGTTTTTT	CASSSQGGSNTGELFF
TRBJ1-6	TRBV19	.	.	TGTGCCAATAAAAGGCAGGGGCCTAGAAATTCACCCCTCCACTTT	CANKRQGPRNSPLHF
TRBJ2-1	TRBV10-3	many	.	TGTGCCATCAGTGAGGATCCGGACAATGAGCAGTTCTTC	CAISEDPDNEQFF
TRBJ2-4	TRBV7-9	.	TRBD1	TGTGCCAGCAGCGGGGACAGAACGCTAGCCAAAAACATTCAGTACTTC	CASSGDRTLAKNIQYF
TRBJ1-1	TRBV5-1	many	.	TGCGCCAGCAGCCGGGACGGAACAATGAACACTGAAGCTTTCTTT	CASSRDGTMNTEAFF
TRBJ2-3	TRBV11-2	few	.	TGTGCCAGCAGTTCGGGGGCAGGGGGCACAGATACGCAGTATTTT	CASSSGAGGTDTQYF
TRBJ2-3	TRBV2	many	.	TGTGCCAGCAGTGATGCCGTGGGGGGTGTTCAAGATACGCAGTATTTT	CASSDAVGGVQDTQYF